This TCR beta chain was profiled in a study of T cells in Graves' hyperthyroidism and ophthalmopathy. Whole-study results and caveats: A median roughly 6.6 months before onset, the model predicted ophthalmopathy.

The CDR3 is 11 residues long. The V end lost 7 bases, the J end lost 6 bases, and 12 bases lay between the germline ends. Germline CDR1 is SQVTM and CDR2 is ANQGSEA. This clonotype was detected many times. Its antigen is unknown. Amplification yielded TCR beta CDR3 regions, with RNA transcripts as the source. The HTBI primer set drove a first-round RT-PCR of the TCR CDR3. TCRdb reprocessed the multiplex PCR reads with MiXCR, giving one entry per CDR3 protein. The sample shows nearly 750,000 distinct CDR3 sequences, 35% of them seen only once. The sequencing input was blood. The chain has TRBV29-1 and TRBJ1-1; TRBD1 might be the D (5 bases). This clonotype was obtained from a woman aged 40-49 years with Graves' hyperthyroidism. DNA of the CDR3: TGCAGCGGCGTTAGGGGTCCTGAAGCTTTCTTT. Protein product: CSGVRGPEAFF. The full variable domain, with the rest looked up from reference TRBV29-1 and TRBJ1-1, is SAVISQKPSRDICQRGTSLTIQCQVDSQVTMMFWYRQQPGQSLTLIATANQGSEATYESGFVIDKFPISRPNLTFSTLTVSNMSPEDSSIYLCSGVRGPEAFFGQGTRLTVV.